This TCR beta chain was recovered during a study of spatial heterogeneity in lung cancer. Between the trimmed V and J ends, which lost 4 bases and 1 base, there was a span of 7 bases. The CDR3 extends over 12 amino acids. CDR1 SQVTM and CDR2 ANQGSEA come from the germline V gene. A single record per CDR3 protein comes from TCRdb applying MiXCR to the 5' RACE reads. The sample consists of about 38,000 distinct CDR3 sequences, roughly 7.4% of them appearing once. This clonotype was seen ten or more times. Stated time point: sample taken at primary tumor resection. Material: PBMCs, obtained at surgery. The J gene is TRBJ1-1, the V gene TRBV29-1; D remains ambiguous. This sequence was found in a male donor with early-stage non-small cell lung cancer. This CDR3 is CSVVKSNTEAFF. In DNA form, the CDR3 reads TGCAGCGTTGTAAAGTCGAACACTGAAGCTTTCTTT.